The present TCR beta chain was sequenced within a study of T cell responses to AZD1222 COVID-19 vaccine. Broader study findings: Researchers report vaccine-associated CD4 TCRs spanning spike, with dominance at 160-218 and 743-854. Recipients of two AZD1222 doses showed rising Spike-specific TCR breadth and depth.

Trimming at V came to 0 bases and at J to 0 bases, leaving 8 bases not matched to a gene. Per germline, CDR1 SEHNR and CDR2 FQNEAQ (reference sequence). This CDR3 has 18 amino acids. Remarks on this clone: The target antigen is unknown.

The repertoire was sequenced with immunoSEQ multiplex PCR; TCRdb's copy has only in-frame clones and lacks some. The data show about 140,000 clones, under 95% seen once. V is TRBV7-9 and J is TRBJ1-1, with 9 bases aligning to TRBD1. The origin of this receptor is an adult in good health. The sample in question was peripheral blood, obtained on day 0 of AZD1222 vaccination. CDR3 residues: CASSLALSYRGLNTEAFF. In nucleotides, the CDR3 is TGTGCCAGCAGCTTAGCGCTCTCCTACAGGGGGCTGAACACTGAAGCTTTCTTT.